The subject of this entry is one TCR beta chain. Its matching antigen is unknown. CD4+ T cell isolation took place after less than 13 days of culture. The healthy vaccine recipients, who had no prior SARS-CoV-2 infection, showed negative nucleocapsid antibodies. Cultures had half their medium replaced with IL-2 medium on days 3 and 7. These data come from a study of vaccination effects on CD4 cells after COVID-19. For the study at large: Two-dose vaccination with either BNT162b2 or mRNA-1273 was given to the participants.

Findings and limits, study-wide: Common cold coronaviruses were cross-recognized by only 1 of 255 vaccine-induced clones in healthy vaccinees.

The CDR3 covers 14 residues. Germline V CDR1 and CDR2: LNHDA, SQIVND (reference sequence). Trimming pared 5 bases from V and 11 bases from J, leaving 20 bases between. The protocol was immunoSEQ multiplex PCR, while the TCRdb copy is restricted to in-frame clones and leaves out a portion. The sample yields fewer than 40,000 clones, about 71% seen once. The chain employs TRBV19 and TRBJ2-3; D is undetermined. This clonotype originated in a human donor who received a COVID-19 vaccine. The sample in question was CD4+ T cells from PBMCs cultured without peptide, obtained before COVID-19 vaccination. CDR3 residues: CASSQKTLEGKQYF. The CDR3 bases are TGTGCCAGTAGTCAAAAAACCCTCGAAGGGAAGCAGTATTTT.